The 6 T cell receptor beta chains below were found in one sample sequenced in a study of Graves' ophthalmopathy and Graves' hyperthyroidism. Scientists amplified the TCR beta CDR3 regions from RNA transcripts. RT-PCR was first run with HTBI primers, then multiplex PCR in a second round. TCRdb re-called the multiplex PCR reads through MiXCR, storing one row per CDR3 protein. This repertoire shows over 650,000 distinct CDR3 sequences, roughly 39% found once; its top ten account for around 3.3%. The sequencing input was peripheral blood. These receptors originate from an adult man with Graves' ophthalmopathy.

This clonotype was counted between two and nine times. In this CDR3 the conserved last residue, phenylalanine or tryptophan, is missing, so a read error is likely. The DNA is omitted, as the CDR3 cannot be located on it reliably, and the CDR3 follows TCRdb's listing. The gene calls are TRBV7-2 and TRBJ1-4; TRBD1, the D gene given by the table, was not confirmed from the DNA. Per the germline V gene, CDR1 is SGHTA and CDR2 is FQGNSA. 11 amino acids form the CDR3, both terminal residues included. CDR3 in amino acids: CASSEPGTEFY.

This clonotype was seen a handful of times. An end of the junction differs from the germline gene, which may be a read error. V usage is TRBV11-2 and J usage is TRBJ1-2, with TRBD1 matching 8 bases. The CDR3 contains 15 residues. Per the germline V gene, CDR1 is SGHAT and CDR2 is FQNNGV. The CDR3 DNA follows: TGCGCCAGCAGCCAGAGGGGGATGACAGGGGATGGCTACACCTTC. It translates to CASSQRGMTGDGYTF.

There are a few counts of this clonotype. The chain combines TRBV12-3 or TRBV12-4 with TRBJ2-5, with 9 nucleotides matching TRBD1. This CDR3 is built from 15 residues. The ends lost 5 bases at V and 1 base at J; junction bases unmatched: 5. The CDR3 protein is CASSPGTGIQETQYF. In DNA, the CDR3 is TGTGCCAGCAGTCCGGGGACAGGGATCCAAGAGACCCAGTACTTC.

This clonotype was seen at least ten times. The chain carries TRBV19 and TRBJ2-5; 9 positions agree with TRBD1. The CDR3 length is 14 residues. Trimming removed 5 bases from V and 5 bases from J; junction bases left unmatched: 6. From germline, CDR1 is LNHDA and CDR2 SQIVND (reference sequence). As DNA, the CDR3 is TGTGCCAGTAGTGGGGGGACAGGGCAGGAGACCCAGTACTTC. Its translation is CASSGGTGQETQYF.

This clonotype was seen repeatedly, ten times or more. The V gene is TRBV9, the J gene TRBJ1-1; D is perhaps TRBD1 (6 bases). Germline lookup yields CDR1 SGDLS and CDR2 YYNGEE. V lost 2 bases to trimming and J lost 4 bases, with 15 bases between them. CDR3 length: 15 amino acids. The CDR3 coding sequence is TGTGCCAGCAGCGTGGGGCAGGGGTGGGCCACTGAAGCTTTCTTT. Amino acid sequence: CASSVGQGWATEAFF.

This clonotype was found a few times. The J gene is TRBJ1-1, the V gene TRBV20-1; TRBD1 is a possible D gene (5 bases). Germline CDR1 is DFQATT and CDR2 is SNEGSKA (reference sequence). The length of the CDR3 is 13 residues. V shed 3 bases and J shed 5 bases, with 13 bases lying between them. The DNA for the CDR3 is TGCAGTGCTAGGTGGCAGGGAGGGACTGAAGCTTTCTTT. Its translation is CSARWQGGTEAFF.